These T cell receptor beta chains were read from a single sample in a study of CD8 T cells in Susac syndrome. TCRdb passed the immunoSEQ multiplex PCR reads through MiXCR, listing each CDR3 protein once. The table lists under 95,000 distinct CDR3 sequences, around 93% of them singletons. Sequenced input: CD8+ T cells from PBMCs. Every receptor here comes from a human donor with Susac syndrome. Each CDR3 is given with its conserved first and last residue. The D gene is left open where the match is weak. Expanded clones get a size class; other rows say once, few or many, or leave the size out.

abundance	len	v_gene	d_gene	j_gene	CDR3aa	CDR3nt
.	15	TRBV20-1	TRBD2	TRBJ2-1	CSARAAGEDYNEQFF	TGCAGTGCTAGGGCAGCGGGAGAGGACTACAATGAGCAGTTCTTC
.	15	TRBV29-1	TRBD1	TRBJ1-2	CSVISRDRVPYGYTF	TGCAGCGTGATCTCCCGGGACAGGGTACCCTATGGCTACACCTTC
.	13	TRBV6-4	.	TRBJ2-2	CASSAGNTGELFF	TGTGCCAGCAGTGCAGGGAACACCGGGGAGCTGTTTTTT
.	14	TRBV29-1	.	TRBJ1-2	CSVEGQGIAGGYTF	TGCAGCGTTGAAGGGCAGGGGATTGCAGGCGGCTACACCTTC
.	15	TRBV5-6	TRBD1	TRBJ2-1	CASSFGGTGDNEQFF	TGTGCCAGCAGCTTTGGCGGGACAGGGGACAATGAGCAGTTCTTC
.	13	TRBV2	.	TRBJ2-5	CASSDDYQETQYF	TGTGCCAGCAGTGACGATTACCAAGAGACCCAGTACTTC
.	14	TRBV15	.	TRBJ1-2	CATSAWKGGGGYTF	TGTGCCACCAGCGCTTGGAAGGGAGGTGGTGGCTACACCTTC
.	14	TRBV5-1	.	TRBJ2-5	CASSFGGYQETQYF	TGCGCCAGCAGTTTCGGAGGCTATCAAGAGACCCAGTACTTC
.	13	TRBV29-1	TRBD1	TRBJ2-1	CSAKTGFDNEQFF	TGCAGCGCAAAGACAGGGTTCGACAATGAGCAGTTCTTC
few	13	TRBV7-9	.	TRBJ2-1	CASSHQGNNEQFF	TGTGCCAGCAGCCACCAGGGGAACAATGAGCAGTTCTTC
.	14	TRBV12-3/TRBV12-4	.	TRBJ2-1	CASRQGFSYNEQFF	TGTGCCAGCAGACAGGGCTTCTCCTACAATGAGCAGTTCTTC
.	13	TRBV30	.	TRBJ1-2	CAWRQRNYGGYTF	TGTGCCTGGAGGCAGAGAAACTATGGTGGCTACACCTTC
.	15	TRBV15	.	TRBJ2-7	CATSPSPRGSYEQYF	TGTGCCACCAGCCCATCTCCCCGGGGATCCTACGAGCAGTACTTC
.	13	TRBV30	.	TRBJ2-2	CATFWGSAGELFF	TGTGCCACCTTTTGGGGATCGGCCGGGGAGCTGTTTTTT
.	14	TRBV29-1	.	TRBJ2-5	CSVAPGRESETQYF	TGCAGCGTGGCCCCGGGCAGGGAATCAGAGACCCAGTACTTC
.	17	TRBV9	.	TRBJ2-3	CASSQESLVVEPDKQYF	TGTGCCAGCAGTCAGGAGAGTTTGGTGGTAGAACCCGATAAGCAGTATTTT